The 26 T cell receptor beta chains listed next were all sequenced from one sample in a study of blood T cells in healthy people across ages. With a J-beta primer mix and a sample-barcoded 5' primer, a second PCR ran about 7 to 12 cycles. TCRdb recomputed calls from the 5' RACE reads with MiXCR, one row per CDR3 protein. The table lists approximately 1,000,000 distinct CDR3 sequences, 35% to 55% of them singletons. Source material: blood. These receptors were collected from an older woman in good health.

The chain recombines TRBV15 with TRBJ2-1, with D tentatively TRBD2 (5 bases). Trimming pared 0 bases from V and 7 bases from J, leaving 19 bases between. The CDR3 loop spans 17 amino acids. Per the germline V gene, CDR1 is LNHNV and CDR2 is YYDKDF (reference sequence). This chain's CDR3 is CATSRDRGREGQNEQFF. The CDR3 DNA reads as TGTGCCACCAGCAGAGATCGAGGGCGCGAGGGCCAGAATGAGCAGTTCTTC.

This clonotype has more than one count but fewer than ten. The V gene is TRBV27, the J gene TRBJ2-5, with 11 bases matching TRBD2. Per the germline V gene, CDR1 is MNHEY and CDR2 is SMNVEV (reference sequence). Unmatched junction bases numbered 8, after V lost 5 bases and J lost 0 bases. The CDR3 runs to 17 residues. The CDR3 DNA reads TGTGCCAGCAGTCTCTCTCGACTAGCGGGATACCAAGAGACCCAGTACTTC. This encodes CASSLSRLAGYQETQYF.

The chain uses TRBV20-1 and TRBJ2-1; a weak D match, TRBD2 (5 bases). From germline, CDR1 is DFQATT and CDR2 SNEGSKA (reference sequence). V was clipped by 8 bases and J by 5 bases, with 19 bases between them. This CDR3 spans 14 amino acids. CDR3 protein: CSSLGELLDNEQFF. Written as DNA, the CDR3 is TGCAGTTCACTCGGGGAACTCCTAGACAATGAGCAGTTCTTC.

The CDR3 loop reads CSARGDRANGETQYF. The CDR3, as DNA: TGCAGTGCTAGAGGTGACAGGGCAAATGGGGAGACCCAGTACTTC. The genes are TRBV20-1 and TRBJ2-5; 7 bases match TRBD1. Trimming took 1 base from V and 5 from J; bases not matched to a gene: 10. The CDR3 totals 15 residues. The V gene's germline CDR1 is DFQATT and CDR2 SNEGSKA (reference sequence).

The V and J genes are TRBV7-2 and TRBJ2-7; D could derive from TRBD1 or TRBD2 (5 bases each). V was cut by 3 bases and J by 1 base, with 13 bases left in between. The CDR3 has 15 residues. Germline V CDR1 and CDR2: SGHTA, FQGNSA. In nucleotides, the CDR3 is TGTGCCAGCAGCTTTTGGGGGATGGGGTCCTACGAGCAGTACTTC. Its translation is CASSFWGMGSYEQYF.

The gene calls are TRBV3-1 and TRBJ2-7; 10 nucleotides line up with TRBD2. This CDR3 has 17 residues. CDR1 and CDR2 from the germline V gene are LGHDT and YNNKEL (reference sequence). After removal of 1 base from V and 7 bases from J, the junction contained 13 bases not matched to a gene. The CDR3 loop reads CASSQGTLAGGGDEQYF. DNA of the CDR3: TGTGCCAGCAGCCAAGGGACCTTAGCGGGAGGAGGAGATGAGCAGTACTTC.

This clonotype was counted once. CDR3 protein: CSVPSLDTYEQFF. CDR3 DNA: TGCAGCGTACCGTCACTAGATACCTACGAGCAGTTCTTC. This rearrangement joins TRBV29-1 to TRBJ2-1; a possible D gene is TRBD2 (5 bases). The CDR3 consists of 13 residues. CDR1 is SQVTM, CDR2 ANQGSEA, per germline. V dropped 6 bases and J dropped 10 bases, with 19 bases sitting between them.

The rearrangement links TRBV28 to TRBJ2-5; a weak D match, TRBD2 (7 bases). The CDR3 totals 14 residues. Germline V gene sequence: CDR1 MDHEN, CDR2 SYDVKM. Trimming took off 3 bases at V and 1 base at J, with 9 bases between the two ends. The CDR3 is CASSFRGAQETQYF. In nucleotides, the CDR3 is TGTGCCAGCAGTTTTCGGGGGGCCCAAGAGACCCAGTACTTC. Looking up the rest from reference TRBV28 and TRBJ2-5 gives the full variable domain: DVKVTQSSRYLVKRTGEKVFLECVQDMDHENMFWYRQDPGLGLRLIYFSYDVKMKEKGDIPEGYSVSREKKERFSLILESASTNQTSMYLCASSFRGAQETQYFGPGTRLLVL.

This clonotype was counted a few times. The rearrangement links TRBV5-1 to TRBJ2-7; D assignment may be TRBD1 or TRBD2 (6 bases each). V was clipped by 4 bases and J by 4 bases, with 18 bases between them. The length of the CDR3 is 15 residues. In germline, CDR1 is SGHRS, CDR2 YFSETQ. CDR3 bases: TGCGCCAGCAGCCCGGGTGGTACGGGGGCTTACGAGCAGTACTTC. The encoded protein is CASSPGGTGAYEQYF.

The J gene is TRBJ2-1, the V gene TRBV20-1; D may correspond to TRBD1 or TRBD2 (5 bases each). The CDR3 covers 13 residues. Trimming shortened V by 3 bases and J by 7 bases, and 13 bases separated the two germline ends. Germline assignment: CDR1 DFQATT and CDR2 SNEGSKA (reference sequence). The CDR3 spells CSASSRWGNEQFF. The CDR3 bases are TGCAGTGCTAGTTCGCGTTGGGGGAATGAGCAGTTCTTC.

The chain couples TRBV28 to TRBJ2-1, with 7 bases that match TRBD2. This CDR3 is built from 16 residues. The V segment lost 3 bases and the J segment 5 bases; nucleotides outside the gene matches: 10. Germline lookup yields CDR1 MDHEN and CDR2 SYDVKM. The CDR3 protein is CASSFAEKTSHNEQFF. The CDR3 DNA follows: TGTGCCAGCAGTTTCGCCGAAAAGACTAGCCACAATGAGCAGTTCTTC. Full variable domain (missing parts from reference TRBV28 and TRBJ2-1): DVKVTQSSRYLVKRTGEKVFLECVQDMDHENMFWYRQDPGLGLRLIYFSYDVKMKEKGDIPEGYSVSREKKERFSLILESASTNQTSMYLCASSFAEKTSHNEQFFGPGTRLTVL.

This clonotype has only a few counts. This chain connects TRBV4-1 to TRBJ2-5; 7 positions match TRBD2. V gave up 0 bases and J gave up 4 bases; unmatched junction bases: 2. The CDR3 sequence is 14 residues long. Germline CDR1 MGHRA, CDR2 YSYEKL. This chain's CDR3 is CASSQDWGGETQYF. The CDR3, as DNA: TGCGCCAGCAGCCAAGATTGGGGGGGAGAGACCCAGTACTTC.

There are a few counts of this clonotype. The chain has TRBV27 and TRBJ2-7, with D possibly matching TRBD1 (7 bases). CDR3 length: 14 amino acids. Trimming removed 6 bases from V and 4 bases from J, with 16 bases in between. Germline assignment: CDR1 MNHEY and CDR2 SMNVEV (reference sequence). CDR3 sequence: CASRELAGGYEQYF. CDR3 coding DNA: TGTGCCAGCAGGGAACTAGCAGGGGGATACGAGCAGTACTTC.

There are a few counts of this clonotype. This sequence joins TRBV7-3 and TRBJ2-6; D is ambiguous. Germline-derived CDR1 and CDR2 are SGHTA and FQGTGA. Trimming left V 5 bases short and J 4 bases short, with 21 bases between. The CDR3 covers 18 residues. The CDR3 DNA is TGTGCCAGCAGCCCAACCCCAGATAGTTTGACAGGGGCCAACGTCCTGACTTTC. It translates to CASSPTPDSLTGANVLTF.

Turning to this clonotype: An end of the junction does not agree with germline; a read error may underlie this. The rearrangement uses TRBV6-5 and TRBJ1-4; D unclear. This CDR3 is 13 amino acids long. The germline gives CDR1 MNHEY, CDR2 SVGAGI. CDR3 protein: CASSYSTNAKLFF. DNA for the CDR3: TGTGCCAGCAGTTACTCGACTAATGCAAAACTGTTTTTT.

Note on this clonotype: One junction end disagrees with the germline gene, perhaps due to a read error. V is TRBV18 and J is TRBJ2-1; D not certain. This CDR3 comprises 13 residues. Germline CDR1 KGHSH, CDR2 LQKENI. The CDR3 sequence: CAGSPEEDNEQFF. DNA for the CDR3: TGTGCCGGCTCACCAGAAGAGGACAATGAGCAGTTCTTC. The full variable domain, completed using reference TRBV18 and TRBJ2-1, is NAGVMQNPRHLVRRRGQEARLRCSPMKGHSHVYWYRQLPEEGLKFMVYLQKENIIDESGMPKERFSAEFPKEGPSILRIQQVVRGDSAAYFCAGSPEEDNEQFFGPGTRLTVL.

The chain links TRBV20-1 to TRBJ1-5; D may be TRBD1 (6 bases). Germline CDR1 and CDR2: DFQATT and SNEGSKA (reference sequence). The CDR3 totals 16 residues. V was trimmed by 0 bases and J by 3 bases, leaving 15 bases between them. This CDR3 reads CSARDAPTGPNQPQHF. The CDR3, as DNA: TGCAGTGCTAGAGATGCTCCGACAGGACCCAATCAGCCCCAGCATTTT.

This chain connects TRBV27 to TRBJ2-3; D is unresolved. With 6 bases removed from V and 4 bases from J, the gap between germline ends came to 8 bases. Germline lookup yields CDR1 MNHEY and CDR2 SMNVEV (reference sequence). The CDR3 sequence is 12 residues long. CDR3 coding DNA: TGTGCCAGCAGGACCGCGGCAGATACGCAGTATTTT. Its translation is CASRTAADTQYF.

This chain joins TRBV2 and TRBJ2-5; 10 bases fit TRBD2. The CDR3 runs 12 residues. The ends lost 3 bases at V and 13 bases at J; junction bases unmatched: 5. Per germline, CDR1 SNHLY and CDR2 FYNNEI. The CDR3 loop reads CASSEGLARLYF. The CDR3 coding sequence is TGTGCCAGCAGTGAGGGACTAGCGAGATTGTACTTC.

This clonotype has more than one count but fewer than ten. CDR3 amino acids: CASSPRQVGEYEQYF. DNA for the CDR3: TGTGCCAGCAGCCCCCGACAGGTTGGGGAATACGAGCAGTACTTC. The gene calls are TRBV7-8 and TRBJ2-7; D possibly corresponds to TRBD1 (6 bases). The CDR3 is made up of 15 amino acids. From germline, CDR1 is SGHVS and CDR2 FQNEAQ. The germline V and J ends were trimmed by 5 bases and 4 bases, with 18 bases remaining between them.

V gene TRBV3-1 combines with J gene TRBJ2-1, with 7 bases fitting TRBD2. Unmatched junction bases numbered 6, after V lost 3 bases and J lost 7 bases. Germline V lookup: CDR1 LGHDT, CDR2 YNNKEL (reference sequence). This CDR3 spans 14 amino acids. The CDR3 DNA follows: TGTGCCAGCAGCCAGACCGGACTAGAAAATGAGCAGTTCTTC. As protein: CASSQTGLENEQFF.

This clonotype occurred a few times. The genes are TRBV20-1 and TRBJ2-7; tentatively, D is TRBD1 (5 bases). V lost 6 bases, J lost 2 bases, and 14 bases lay in between. The germline V gene has CDR1 DFQATT and CDR2 SNEGSKA (reference sequence). The CDR3 sequence is 13 residues long. In DNA, the CDR3 is TGCAGTGCCCCTAGTGACAGAACCTACGAGCAGTACTTC. It yields the protein CSAPSDRTYEQYF.

This rearrangement joins TRBV12-3 or TRBV12-4 to TRBJ2-1; D perhaps matches TRBD2 (5 bases). The last part of the DNA fits TRBJ2-7 better; the J call may be wrong. The CDR3 length is 15 residues. This chain's CDR3 is CASSVHPSGTSEQYF. In DNA, the CDR3 is TGTGCCAGCAGTGTACATCCCTCGGGAACTTCCGAGCAGTACTTC.

This clonotype was detected only a few times. The V and J genes are TRBV11-2 and TRBJ2-1; 8 nucleotides line up with TRBD2. V lost 5 bases, J lost 13 bases, and 10 bases stayed unmatched. CDR1 is SGHAT, CDR2 FQNNGV, per germline. The CDR3 is 13 residues long. In nucleotides, the CDR3 is TGTGCCAGCAGCCCCGATGGCGGGAGGTTCCAGTTCTTC. Protein: CASSPDGGRFQFF.

The chain has TRBV28 and TRBJ2-7, with unresolved D. The V gene lost 3 bases and the J gene lost 2 bases, with 17 bases spanning the gap. Germline CDR1 MDHEN, CDR2 SYDVKM. The CDR3 has 16 residues. CDR3 nucleotides: TGTGCCAGCAGTTTCTCTATGATCGTACTGACCTACGAGCAGTACTTC. This translates into CASSFSMIVLTYEQYF.

This clonotype has a count of ten or more. The V and J genes are TRBV6-5 and TRBJ2-7, with 13 bases fitting TRBD2. From germline, CDR1 is MNHEY and CDR2 SVGAGI. V shed 5 bases and J 7 bases; nucleotides not matched to a gene: 5. The CDR3 extends over 14 amino acids. The CDR3 sequence: CASSPGTSGTEQYF. The CDR3 coding sequence is TGTGCCAGCAGTCCCGGGACTAGCGGGACTGAGCAGTACTTC.